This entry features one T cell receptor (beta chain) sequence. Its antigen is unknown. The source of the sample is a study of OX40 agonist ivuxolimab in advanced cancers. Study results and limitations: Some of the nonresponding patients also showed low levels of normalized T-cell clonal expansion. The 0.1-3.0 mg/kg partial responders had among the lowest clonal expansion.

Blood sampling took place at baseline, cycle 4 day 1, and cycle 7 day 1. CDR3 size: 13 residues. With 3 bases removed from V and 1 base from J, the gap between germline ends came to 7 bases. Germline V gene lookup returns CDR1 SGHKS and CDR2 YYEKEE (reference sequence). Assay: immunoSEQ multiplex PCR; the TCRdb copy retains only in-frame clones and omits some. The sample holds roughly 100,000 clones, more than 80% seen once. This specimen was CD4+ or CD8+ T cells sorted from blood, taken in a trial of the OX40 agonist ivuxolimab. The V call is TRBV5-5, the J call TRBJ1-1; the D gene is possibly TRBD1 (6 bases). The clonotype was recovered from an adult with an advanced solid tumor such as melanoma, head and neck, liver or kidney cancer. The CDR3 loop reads CASSWDKNTEAFF. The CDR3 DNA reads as TGTGCCAGCAGCTGGGACAAGAACACTGAAGCTTTCTTT.